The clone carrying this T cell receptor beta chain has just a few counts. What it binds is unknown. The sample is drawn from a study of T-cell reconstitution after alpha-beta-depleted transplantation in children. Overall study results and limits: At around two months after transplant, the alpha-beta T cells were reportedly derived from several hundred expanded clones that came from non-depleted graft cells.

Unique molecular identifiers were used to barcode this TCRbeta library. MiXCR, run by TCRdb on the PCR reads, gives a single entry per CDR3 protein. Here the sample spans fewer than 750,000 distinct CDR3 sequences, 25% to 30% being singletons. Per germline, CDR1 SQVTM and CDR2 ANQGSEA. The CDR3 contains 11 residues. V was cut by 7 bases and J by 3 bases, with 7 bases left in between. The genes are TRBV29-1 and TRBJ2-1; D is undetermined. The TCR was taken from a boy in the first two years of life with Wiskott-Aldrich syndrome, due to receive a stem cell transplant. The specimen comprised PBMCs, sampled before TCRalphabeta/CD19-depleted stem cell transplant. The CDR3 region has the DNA TGCAGCGCCGCTAGCTACAATGAGCAGTTCTTC. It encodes CSAASYNEQFF.